What follows is one TCR beta chain and its context. This sample is part of a study of blood T cell repertoires in COVID-19. The CDR3 consists of 14 residues. Germline V gene data show CDR1 as SGHRS and CDR2 as YFSETQ. Trimming took 3 bases from V and 6 from J, leaving 13 bases between them. Original processing notes: By means of reference gene primer amplification, nucleated cell counts were estimated. Clones were read by immunoSEQ multiplex PCR, and TCRdb kept only the in-frame ones, dropping some. That table furnishes V, J and clone size, whereas the DNA furnished D and trimming. The table shows about 74,000 clones, with about 83% occurring only once.

The sequencing input was peripheral blood. This receptor was obtained from a man between 65 and 79 years old with acute or convalescent COVID-19. The rearrangement links TRBV5-1 to TRBJ2-1; maybe TRBD1 (7 bases). CDR3 region: CASSWGDRPNEQFF. For the CDR3, the DNA is TGCGCCAGCAGCTGGGGGGACAGACCCAATGAGCAGTTCTTC.